These 11 T cell receptor beta chains were all obtained from the same sample, sequenced in a study of blood T cell repertoires in COVID-19. Assay: immunoSEQ multiplex PCR; the TCRdb copy retains only in-frame clones and omits some. The table shows about 73,000 clones, with around 80% occurring only once. Sequencing was performed on peripheral blood. These receptors were collected from an elderly man with active or convalescent COVID-19.

This clone appeared a single time. The chain has TRBV5-4 and TRBJ2-3; TRBD2 agrees at 12 bases. The length of the CDR3 is 16 residues. Germline loops: CDR1 SGHNT, CDR2 YYREEE (reference sequence). J lost 0 bases, V lost 4 bases, and 3 bases had no gene match. CDR3 in amino acids: CASSPGLAGSTDTQYF. In nucleotides, the CDR3 is TGTGCCAGCAGCCCCGGACTAGCGGGAAGCACAGATACGCAGTATTTT.

This chain joins TRBV7-2 and TRBJ1-2; 7 bases align to TRBD1. Germline assignment: CDR1 SGHTA and CDR2 FQGNSA. The V segment lost 5 bases and the J segment 2 bases; nucleotides outside the gene matches: 5. The CDR3 has 14 residues. CDR3 DNA: TGTGCCAGCAGCCAAAAACAGGGGAACTATGGCTACACCTTC. This codes for CASSQKQGNYGYTF.

The chain recombines TRBV5-5 with TRBJ2-3, with unresolved D. V lost 4 bases and J 4 bases, leaving 7 bases between the germline ends. The CDR3 loop spans 12 amino acids. Germline V gives CDR1 SGHKS, CDR2 YYEKEE (reference sequence). In DNA, the CDR3 is TGTGCCAGCAGCCTTCCGGCAGATACGCAGTATTTT. As protein: CASSLPADTQYF.

The chain uses TRBV2 and TRBJ1-4, with 8 bases that match TRBD1. This CDR3 spans 14 amino acids. V was pared by 4 bases and J by 13 bases, with 11 bases of the junction left unmatched. Germline lookup yields CDR1 SNHLY and CDR2 FYNNEI. The CDR3 region has the DNA TGTGCCAGCAGTGGGTCCGGTCCAGGGGGCGTACTGTTTTTT. Protein product: CASSGSGPGGVLFF.

The chain links TRBV9 to TRBJ2-3; possibly TRBD2 for D (5 bases). The CDR3 is 14 amino acids. Trimming took off 1 base at V and 2 bases at J, with 8 bases between the two ends. The germline V gene has CDR1 SGDLS and CDR2 YYNGEE. The CDR3 DNA is TGTGCCAGCAGCGTACGCGGGCTCACAGATACGCAGTATTTT. Its protein product is CASSVRGLTDTQYF.

The chain uses TRBV7-9 and TRBJ2-3, with D tentatively TRBD2 (5 bases). Trimming removed 7 bases at V and 6 bases at J, with 17 bases between. The CDR3 loop spans 14 amino acids. CDR1 is SEHNR and CDR2 is FQNEAQ in the germline V gene (reference sequence). The CDR3 DNA is TGTGCCAGCAACACCGGAGGCTCGGAGGATACGCAGTATTTT. Its translation is CASNTGGSEDTQYF.

This rearrangement joins TRBV2 to TRBJ1-1; a weak D match, TRBD1 (5 bases). This CDR3 has 13 residues. V dropped 5 bases and J dropped 1 base, with 8 bases sitting between them. Per the germline V gene, CDR1 is SNHLY and CDR2 is FYNNEI. CDR3 in amino acids: CASSPRENTEAFF. The CDR3 nucleotides are TGTGCCAGCAGTCCCAGGGAGAACACTGAAGCTTTCTTT.

The chain combines TRBV4-1 with TRBJ2-3, with D tentatively TRBD1 (5 bases). V shed 1 base and J shed 1 base, with 12 bases lying between them. The germline CDR1 and CDR2 sequences are MGHRA and YSYEKL. The CDR3 sequence is 16 residues long. The CDR3 loop is CASSQALGRGTDTQYF. Written as DNA, the CDR3 is TGCGCCAGCAGCCAAGCGTTGGGCAGGGGCACAGATACGCAGTATTTT.

The chain employs TRBV5-1 and TRBJ2-7, with TRBD1 matching 9 bases. J lost 6 bases, V lost 0 bases, and 10 bases had no gene match. CDR3 length: 16 residues. Germline assignment: CDR1 SGHRS and CDR2 YFSETQ. CDR3 amino acids: CASSLVYRGRRGEQYF. CDR3 in DNA: TGCGCCAGCAGCTTGGTGTACAGGGGGCGACGGGGCGAGCAGTACTTC.

V is TRBV18 and J is TRBJ2-3; TRBD2 agrees at 14 bases. The V gene's germline CDR1 is KGHSH and CDR2 LQKENI. V lost 0 bases and J lost 5; bases outside the gene matches: 1. The CDR3 has 16 amino acids. Here the CDR3 DNA reads TGTGCCAGCTCACCACCGGGGACTAGCGGGGGAGATACGCAGTATTTT. This encodes CASSPPGTSGGDTQYF.

V usage is TRBV11-2 and J usage is TRBJ2-4, with D possibly matching TRBD2 (6 bases). The CDR3 sequence is 15 residues long. The germline V and J ends were trimmed by 6 bases and 0 bases, with 12 bases remaining between them. CDR1 and CDR2 (germline): SGHAT, FQNNGV. In nucleotides, the CDR3 is TGTGCCAGCAGAAAACCGGGAGTAGCCAAAAACATTCAGTACTTC. This sequence encodes CASRKPGVAKNIQYF.